The 27 T cell receptor beta chains presented below share a single source sample, sequenced in a study of blood T cell repertoires in COVID-19. Using immunoSEQ multiplex PCR, the repertoire was profiled, and TCRdb retains in-frame clones only, with some absent. The sample yields around 88,000 clones, 81% seen once. The sequenced sample consisted of peripheral blood. These receptors all come from an elderly woman with acute or convalescent COVID-19.

In its sample, this clone was seen a few times. V usage is TRBV7-2 and J usage is TRBJ2-7; 8 bases align to TRBD1. Trimming at V came to 1 base and at J to 0 bases, leaving 5 bases not matched to a gene. The CDR3 is 16 residues long. CDR1 and CDR2 (germline): SGHTA, FQGNSA. CDR3: CASSLGGQANSYEQYV. As DNA, the CDR3 is TGTGCCAGCAGCTTAGGGGGACAGGCCAACTCCTACGAGCAGTACGTC.

The chain has TRBV18 and TRBJ2-3; 14 nucleotides match TRBD2. The CDR3 is made up of 16 amino acids. Trimming cost V 3 bases and J 6 bases; bases outside gene matches: 5. Germline V gene data show CDR1 as KGHSH and CDR2 as LQKENI. CDR3 residues: CASSPSGTSGGDTQYF. CDR3 bases: TGTGCCAGCTCACCGTCCGGGACTAGCGGGGGCGATACGCAGTATTTT.

This clone occurred once. The chain uses TRBV5-4 and TRBJ2-1; 8 nucleotides agree with TRBD2. The CDR3 runs to 16 residues. Germline V CDR1 and CDR2: SGHNT, YYREEE (reference sequence). V lost 4 bases to trimming and J lost 1 base; unmatched junction nucleotides: 7. CDR3 sequence reads: CASSDRLAMSYNEQFF. CDR3 coding DNA: TGTGCCAGCAGCGACCGACTAGCGATGTCCTACAATGAGCAGTTCTTC.

This chain connects TRBV6-5 to TRBJ1-1, with no clear D. The CDR3 is made up of 14 amino acids. Germline-derived CDR1 and CDR2 are MNHEY and SVGAGI. V lost 7 bases and J lost 7, with 19 bases in between. The DNA for the CDR3 is TGTGCCAGCACCCAACTGGGCCGGAATCTTGAAGCTTTCTTT. This encodes CASTQLGRNLEAFF.

The rearrangement uses TRBV7-2 and TRBJ1-4; D may be TRBD1 (6 bases). V was trimmed by 1 base and J by 8 bases, leaving 14 bases between them. From germline, CDR1 is SGHTA and CDR2 FQGNSA. The CDR3 extends over 15 amino acids. The CDR3, as DNA: TGTGCCAGCAGCTTAGGCGTCACCGGGACAGAAAAACTGTTTTTT. Its translation is CASSLGVTGTEKLFF.

The chain joins TRBV2 to TRBJ1-6; no clear D. Germline lookup yields CDR1 SNHLY and CDR2 FYNNEI. The CDR3 length is 18 residues. Between the trimmed V and J ends, which lost 6 bases and 0 bases, there was a span of 18 bases. The CDR3 DNA is TGTGCCAGCAGCGAGCGGGTCTCGAGGGTCTCCTATAATTCACCCCTCCACTTT. Translating gives CASSERVSRVSYNSPLHF.

The chain recombines TRBV28 with TRBJ2-5; 13 bases are a match to TRBD2. Trimming took 8 bases from V and 3 from J; bases not matched to a gene: 3. This CDR3 contains 14 residues. Germline lookup yields CDR1 MDHEN and CDR2 SYDVKM. The CDR3 DNA sequence: TGTGCCAGCGCGGGACTAGCGGGGAAAGAGACCCAGTACTTC. Its protein is CASAGLAGKETQYF.

This chain joins TRBV3-1 (or the pseudogene TRBV3-2) and TRBJ2-5; D not certain. The CDR3 is 12 residues long. V shed 4 bases and J shed 5 bases, with 8 bases lying between them. Per germline, CDR1 LGHDT and CDR2 YNNKEL (reference sequence). In nucleotides, the CDR3 is TGTGCCAGCAGCCCCTCCGGGGAGACCCAGTACTTC. Its protein is CASSPSGETQYF.

The chain has TRBV19 and TRBJ1-2; a weak D match, TRBD1 (5 bases). Per germline, CDR1 LNHDA and CDR2 SQIVND (reference sequence). The CDR3 consists of 13 residues. The germline V and J ends were trimmed by 3 bases and 7 bases, with 12 bases remaining between them. In nucleotides, the CDR3 is TGTGCCAGTAGTATGGCGGCAGGGCTTGGCTACACCTTC. Encoded protein: CASSMAAGLGYTF.

This CDR3 is CASSPGRYDSLTGELFF. In DNA, the CDR3 is TGTGCCAGCAGTCCCGGACGTTACGACAGCTTGACCGGGGAGCTGTTTTTT. The chain carries TRBV6-6 and TRBJ2-2; possibly TRBD1 for D (5 bases). Per the germline V gene, CDR1 is MNHNY and CDR2 is SVGAGI (reference sequence). V lost 5 bases to trimming and J lost 5 bases, with 21 bases between them. The CDR3 spans 17 residues.

This clone was seen a single time. This rearrangement joins TRBV5-4 to TRBJ2-7; weak D call: TRBD2 (6 bases). The V gene lost 4 bases and the J gene lost 3 bases, with 17 bases spanning the gap. The CDR3 has 15 amino acids. Germline V lookup: CDR1 SGHNT, CDR2 YYREEE (reference sequence). The CDR3 DNA sequence: TGTGCCAGCAGCCCTATAGGGCGGGGATTCTACGAGCAGTACTTC. Translating gives CASSPIGRGFYEQYF.

The chain joins TRBV5-1 to TRBJ2-1, with a tentative D call TRBD2 (7 bases). Trimming removed 4 bases at V and 5 bases at J, with 16 bases between. CDR3 length: 15 amino acids. Germline loops: CDR1 SGHRS, CDR2 YFSETQ. This CDR3 reads CASSRGAGENNEQFF. CDR3 bases: TGCGCCAGCAGCCGGGGGGCGGGGGAGAACAATGAGCAGTTCTTC.

This clone was detected a few times. The V call is TRBV11-2, the J call TRBJ1-3; the D is unclear. The V and J ends lost 5 bases and 1 base respectively, with 9 bases between them. Germline loops: CDR1 SGHAT, CDR2 FQNNGV. The CDR3 contains 14 residues. CDR3 coding DNA: TGTGCCAGCAGCCTAGCGGGGTCTGGAAACACCATATATTTT. Amino acid sequence: CASSLAGSGNTIYF.

This chain uses TRBV7-9 with TRBJ2-1; tentative D call: TRBD2 (10 bases). There are 17 residues in the CDR3. The ends were cut back, 10 bases at V and 0 bases at J, with 22 bases in the middle. From germline, CDR1 is SEHNR and CDR2 FQNEAQ (reference sequence). CDR3 in DNA: TGTGCCATCAGGGGACAGGGACTAGCGAGCTCCTACAATGAGCAGTTCTTC. Translation gives CAIRGQGLASSYNEQFF.

CDR3 region: CASSLRHGTAERNQPQHF. The CDR3 DNA is TGTGCCAGCAGTCTGCGACACGGGACAGCGGAGCGCAATCAGCCCCAGCATTTT. The chain couples TRBV27 to TRBJ1-5, with 7 nucleotides matching TRBD1. The germline CDR1 and CDR2 sequences are MNHEY and SMNVEV (reference sequence). J was trimmed by 2 bases and V by 5 bases; bases with no gene match: 15. The CDR3 length is 18 residues.

V is TRBV5-1 and J is TRBJ1-1; 7 positions agree with TRBD1. The CDR3 consists of 15 residues. CDR1 and CDR2 (germline): SGHRS, YFSETQ. Unmatched junction bases numbered 7, after V lost 4 bases and J lost 1 base. The CDR3 DNA reads as TGCGCCAGCAGCCTCGGGACAGTCCAGAACACTGAAGCTTTCTTT. Translating gives CASSLGTVQNTEAFF.

This chain uses TRBV30 with TRBJ1-5; 8 nucleotides match TRBD1. The germline CDR1 and CDR2 sequences are GTSNPN and SVGIG (reference sequence). Losses at the gene ends were 0 bases for V and 1 base for J; bases not matched to a gene: 2. The CDR3 is made up of 15 amino acids. The CDR3 DNA is TGTGCCTGGAGTGTACGACAGGGGAGCAATCAGCCCCAGCATTTT. Translated, it gives CAWSVRQGSNQPQHF. Using reference TRBV30 and TRBJ1-5 for the parts outside the CDR3, the full variable domain is SQTIHQWPATLVQPVGSPLSLECTVEGTSNPNLYWYRQAAGRGLQLLFYSVGIGQISSEVPQNLSASRPQDRQFILSSKKLLLSDSGFYLCAWSVRQGSNQPQHFGDGTRLSIL.

The chain carries TRBV5-1 and TRBJ1-4; D possibly corresponds to TRBD1 (6 bases). Looked up from germline, CDR1 is SGHRS and CDR2 is YFSETQ. The length of the CDR3 is 13 residues. The V and J ends lost 4 bases and 5 bases respectively, with 9 bases between them. CDR3 DNA sequence: TGCGCCAGCAGCGTTGGACAGAATGAAAAACTGTTTTTT. Translation: CASSVGQNEKLFF.

The V and J genes are TRBV6-5 and TRBJ1-1; D possibly corresponds to TRBD1 (5 bases). CDR1 is MNHEY and CDR2 is SVGAGI in the germline V gene. The germline V and J ends were trimmed by 5 bases and 5 bases, with 15 bases remaining between them. The CDR3 loop spans 14 amino acids. The CDR3 bases are TGTGCCAGCAGTCGACAGCCCTCAGGGACTGAAGCTTTCTTT. It translates to CASSRQPSGTEAFF.

The gene calls are TRBV20-1 and TRBJ2-7, with 8 bases lining up with TRBD1. V lost 3 bases and J lost 3; bases outside the gene matches: 1. There are 12 residues in the CDR3. CDR1 is DFQATT, CDR2 SNEGSKA, per germline (reference sequence). The CDR3 loop is CSASGQGYEQYF. CDR3 coding DNA: TGCAGTGCTAGTGGACAGGGCTACGAGCAGTACTTC.

The chain has TRBV19 and TRBJ1-6; D is unclear. Germline CDR1 and CDR2: LNHDA and SQIVND (reference sequence). The CDR3 length is 16 residues. V was pared by 3 bases and J by 5 bases, with 14 bases between. The CDR3 region has the DNA TGTGCCAGTAGTATCGACCAAGCCGGGGATAATTCACCCCTCCACTTT. The encoded protein is CASSIDQAGDNSPLHF.

The genes are TRBV11-3 and TRBJ1-1; D is possibly TRBD1 (6 bases). The CDR3 runs 13 residues. Germline CDR1 reads SGHNT; CDR2 reads YENEEA. Deletions cut 5 bases from V and 1 base from J, with 8 bases between. CDR3 coding DNA: TGTGCCAGCAGCCCAGGGGCGAACACTGAAGCTTTCTTT. This sequence encodes CASSPGANTEAFF.

The chain joins TRBV9 to TRBJ2-1; 9 positions match TRBD1. Germline values: CDR1 SGDLS, CDR2 YYNGEE. V shed 3 bases and J 10 bases; nucleotides not matched to a gene: 5. This CDR3 has 13 residues. The CDR3 is CASSAQGAREQFF. CDR3 sequence (DNA): TGTGCCAGCAGCGCACAGGGGGCAAGGGAGCAGTTCTTC.

This clone has only one observation. V usage is TRBV5-1 and J usage is TRBJ2-5, with D maybe TRBD2 (7 bases). Trimming took off 0 bases at V and 2 bases at J, with 14 bases between the two ends. This CDR3 spans 16 amino acids. CDR1 and CDR2 from the germline V gene are SGHRS and YFSETQ. Here the CDR3 reads CASSLGVGGPQETQYF. The CDR3, as DNA: TGCGCCAGCAGCTTGGGTGTGGGGGGGCCGCAAGAGACCCAGTACTTC.

V and J are TRBV30 and TRBJ2-5; 8 bases agree with TRBD2. J lost 2 bases, V lost 2 bases, and 10 bases had no gene match. The CDR3 runs 16 residues. Looked up from germline, CDR1 is GTSNPN and CDR2 is SVGIG (reference sequence). CDR3 residues: CAWSKRGGLSQETQYF. The CDR3 nucleotides are TGTGCCTGGAGTAAACGGGGGGGGCTATCACAAGAGACCCAGTACTTC.

This chain connects TRBV5-1 to TRBJ2-5; weak D call: TRBD2 (6 bases). Between the trimmed V and J ends, which lost 9 bases and 0 bases, there was a span of 18 bases. Germline assignment: CDR1 SGHRS and CDR2 YFSETQ. The CDR3 covers 15 residues. As DNA, the CDR3 is TGCGCCACCCGAGGGGCGGGGCTGTACCAAGAGACCCAGTACTTC. Translation: CATRGAGLYQETQYF.

V is TRBV27 and J is TRBJ1-1; a possible D gene is TRBD1 (6 bases). In germline, CDR1 is MNHEY, CDR2 SMNVEV (reference sequence). Trimming took off 5 bases at V and 1 base at J, with 11 bases between the two ends. The CDR3 is 14 amino acids. The CDR3 sequence: CASSPGTSNTEAFF. The CDR3 region has the DNA TGTGCCAGCAGTCCCGGGACATCGAACACTGAAGCTTTCTTT.